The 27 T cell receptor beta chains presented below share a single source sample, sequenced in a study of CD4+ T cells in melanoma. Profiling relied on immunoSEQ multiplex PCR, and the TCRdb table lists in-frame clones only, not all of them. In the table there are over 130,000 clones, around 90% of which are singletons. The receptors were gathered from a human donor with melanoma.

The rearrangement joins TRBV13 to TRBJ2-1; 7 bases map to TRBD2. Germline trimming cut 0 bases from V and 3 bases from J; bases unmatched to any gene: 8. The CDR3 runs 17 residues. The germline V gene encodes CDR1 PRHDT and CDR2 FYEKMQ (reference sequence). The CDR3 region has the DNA TGTGCCAGCAGCTTAGGGGGGAACGGGGGGAGCTACAATGAGCAGTTCTTC. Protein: CASSLGGNGGSYNEQFF.

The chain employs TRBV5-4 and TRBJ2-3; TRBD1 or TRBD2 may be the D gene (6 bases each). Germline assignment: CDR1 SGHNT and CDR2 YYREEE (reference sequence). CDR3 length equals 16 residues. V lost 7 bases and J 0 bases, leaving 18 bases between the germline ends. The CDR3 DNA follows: TGTGCCAGCGGGTTCCTGCACGGGGGCAGCACAGATACGCAGTATTTT. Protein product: CASGFLHGGSTDTQYF.

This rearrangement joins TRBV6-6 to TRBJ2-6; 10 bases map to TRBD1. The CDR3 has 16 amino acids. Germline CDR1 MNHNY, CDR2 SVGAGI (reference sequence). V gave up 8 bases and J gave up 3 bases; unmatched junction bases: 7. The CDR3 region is CASRDRGLYGANVLTF. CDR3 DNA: TGTGCCAGCCGGGACAGGGGCCTTTATGGGGCCAACGTCCTGACTTTC.

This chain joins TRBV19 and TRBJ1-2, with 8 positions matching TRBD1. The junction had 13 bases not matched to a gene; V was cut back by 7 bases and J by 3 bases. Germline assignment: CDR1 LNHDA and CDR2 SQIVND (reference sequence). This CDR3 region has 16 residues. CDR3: CASKVTGVRSDYGYTF. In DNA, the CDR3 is TGTGCCAGTAAGGTGACAGGGGTGAGGTCGGACTATGGCTACACCTTC.

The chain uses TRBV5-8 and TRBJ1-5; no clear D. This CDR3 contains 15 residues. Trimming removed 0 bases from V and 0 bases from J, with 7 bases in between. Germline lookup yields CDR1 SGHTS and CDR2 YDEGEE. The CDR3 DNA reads TGTGCCAGCAGCTTGGGACTGTATAGCAATCAGCCCCAGCATTTT. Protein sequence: CASSLGLYSNQPQHF.

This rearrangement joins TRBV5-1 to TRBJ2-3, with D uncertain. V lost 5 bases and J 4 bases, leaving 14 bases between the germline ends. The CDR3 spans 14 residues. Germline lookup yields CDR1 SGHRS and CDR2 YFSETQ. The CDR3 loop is CASRQDPAADTQYF. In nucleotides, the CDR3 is TGCGCCAGCAGACAAGACCCGGCGGCAGATACGCAGTATTTT.

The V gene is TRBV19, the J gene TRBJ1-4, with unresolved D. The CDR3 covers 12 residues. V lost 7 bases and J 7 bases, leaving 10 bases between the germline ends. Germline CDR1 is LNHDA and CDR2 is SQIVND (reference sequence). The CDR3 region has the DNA TGTGCCAGTAAGGGAGGAGGTGAAAAACTGTTTTTT. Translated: CASKGGGEKLFF.

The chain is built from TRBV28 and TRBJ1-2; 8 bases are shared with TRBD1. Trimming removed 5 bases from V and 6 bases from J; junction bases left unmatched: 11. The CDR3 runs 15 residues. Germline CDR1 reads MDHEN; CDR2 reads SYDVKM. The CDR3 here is CASSPGGTGVHGYTF. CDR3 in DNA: TGTGCCAGCAGTCCAGGTGGGACAGGTGTCCATGGCTACACCTTC.

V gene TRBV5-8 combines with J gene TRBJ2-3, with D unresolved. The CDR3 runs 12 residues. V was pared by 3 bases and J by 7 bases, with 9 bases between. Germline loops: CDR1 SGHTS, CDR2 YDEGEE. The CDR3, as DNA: TGTGCCAGCAGCTCCCCGTCCAATACGCAGTATTTT. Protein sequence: CASSSPSNTQYF. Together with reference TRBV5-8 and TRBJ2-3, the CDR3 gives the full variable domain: EAGVTQSPTHLIKTRGQQATLRCSPISGHTSVYWYQQALGLGLQFLLWYDEGEERNRGNFPPRFSGRQFPNYSSELNVNALELEDSALYLCASSSPSNTQYFGPGTRLTVL.

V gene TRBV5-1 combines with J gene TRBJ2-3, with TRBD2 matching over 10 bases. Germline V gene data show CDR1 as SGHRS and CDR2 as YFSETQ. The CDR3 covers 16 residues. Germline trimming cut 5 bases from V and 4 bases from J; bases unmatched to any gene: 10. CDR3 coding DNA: TGCGCCAGCAGGGGGGGTCTAGCGGGGGTTGCAGATACGCAGTATTTT. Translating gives CASRGGLAGVADTQYF.

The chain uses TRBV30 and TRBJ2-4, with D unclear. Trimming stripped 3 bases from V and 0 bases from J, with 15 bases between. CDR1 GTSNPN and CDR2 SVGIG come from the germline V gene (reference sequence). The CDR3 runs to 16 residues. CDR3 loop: CAWRSLLGLAKNIQYF. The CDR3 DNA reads TGTGCCTGGAGAAGCCTTCTAGGGCTAGCCAAAAACATTCAGTACTTC. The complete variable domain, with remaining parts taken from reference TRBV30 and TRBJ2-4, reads SQTIHQWPATLVQPVGSPLSLECTVEGTSNPNLYWYRQAAGRGLQLLFYSVGIGQISSEVPQNLSASRPQDRQFILSSKKLLLSDSGFYLCAWRSLLGLAKNIQYFGAGTRLSVL.

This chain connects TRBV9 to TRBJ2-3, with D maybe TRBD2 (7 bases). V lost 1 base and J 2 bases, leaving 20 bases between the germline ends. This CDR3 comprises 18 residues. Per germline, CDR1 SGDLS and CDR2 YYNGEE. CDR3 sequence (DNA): TGTGCCAGCAGCGTAAGGCCCGAGGCGGGGGCCGTCACAGATACGCAGTATTTT. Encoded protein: CASSVRPEAGAVTDTQYF.

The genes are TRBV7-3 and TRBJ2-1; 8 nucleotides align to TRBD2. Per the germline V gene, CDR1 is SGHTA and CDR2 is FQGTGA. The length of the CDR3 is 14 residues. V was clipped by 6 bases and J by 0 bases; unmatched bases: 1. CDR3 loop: CASSRGGSYNEQFF. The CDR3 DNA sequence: TGTGCCAGCAGTCGGGGGGGCTCCTACAATGAGCAGTTCTTC.

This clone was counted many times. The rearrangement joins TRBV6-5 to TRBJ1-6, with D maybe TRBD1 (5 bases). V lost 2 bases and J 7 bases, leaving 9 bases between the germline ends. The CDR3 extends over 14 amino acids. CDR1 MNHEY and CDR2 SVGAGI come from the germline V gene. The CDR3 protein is CASSYGAGNSPLHF. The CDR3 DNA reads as TGTGCCAGCAGTTACGGGGCCGGGAATTCACCCCTCCACTTT.

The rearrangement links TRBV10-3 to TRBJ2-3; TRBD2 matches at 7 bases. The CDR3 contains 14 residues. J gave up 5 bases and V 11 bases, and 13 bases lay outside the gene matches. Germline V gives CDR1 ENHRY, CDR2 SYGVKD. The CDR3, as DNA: TGTGCCGCTGCCCGGGGGGAAGACGGAGATACGCAGTATTTT. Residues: CAAARGEDGDTQYF.

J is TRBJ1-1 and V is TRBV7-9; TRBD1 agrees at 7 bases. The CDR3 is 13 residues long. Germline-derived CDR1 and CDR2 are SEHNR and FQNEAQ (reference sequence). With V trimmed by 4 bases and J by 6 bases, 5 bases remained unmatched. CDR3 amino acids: CASSSGGFAEAFF. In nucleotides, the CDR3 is TGTGCCAGCAGCTCAGGGGGTTTCGCTGAAGCTTTCTTT. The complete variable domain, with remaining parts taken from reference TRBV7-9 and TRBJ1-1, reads DTGVSQNPRHKITKRGQNVTFRCDPISEHNRLYWYRQTLGQGPEFLTYFQNEAQLEKSRLLSDRFSAERPKGSFSTLEIQRTEQGDSAMYLCASSSGGFAEAFFGQGTRLTVV.

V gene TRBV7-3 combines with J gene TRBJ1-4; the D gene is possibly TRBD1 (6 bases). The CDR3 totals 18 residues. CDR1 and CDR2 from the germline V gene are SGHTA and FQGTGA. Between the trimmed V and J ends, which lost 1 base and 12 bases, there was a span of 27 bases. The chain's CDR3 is CASSLKGLRGGPRRELFF. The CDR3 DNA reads TGTGCCAGCAGCTTAAAGGGTCTCCGTGGGGGCCCGCGCAGAGAACTGTTTTTT.

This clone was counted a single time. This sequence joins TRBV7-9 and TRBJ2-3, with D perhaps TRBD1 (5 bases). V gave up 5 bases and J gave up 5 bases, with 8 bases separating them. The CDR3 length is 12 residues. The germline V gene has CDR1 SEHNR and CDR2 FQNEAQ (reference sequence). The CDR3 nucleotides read TGTGCCAGCAGCGCCAGGGAAGATACGCAGTATTTT. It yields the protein CASSAREDTQYF.

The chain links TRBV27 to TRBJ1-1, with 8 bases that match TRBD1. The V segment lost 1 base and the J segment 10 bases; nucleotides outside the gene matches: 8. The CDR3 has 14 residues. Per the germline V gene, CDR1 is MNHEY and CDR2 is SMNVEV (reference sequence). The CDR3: CASSLLSGGARAFF. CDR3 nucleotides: TGTGCCAGCAGTTTATTATCAGGGGGCGCGAGAGCTTTCTTT.

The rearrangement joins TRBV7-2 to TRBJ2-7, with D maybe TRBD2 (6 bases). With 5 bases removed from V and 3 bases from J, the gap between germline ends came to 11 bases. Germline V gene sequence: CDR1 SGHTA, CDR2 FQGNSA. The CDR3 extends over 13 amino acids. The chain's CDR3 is CASSPRRGYEQYF. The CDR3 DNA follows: TGTGCCAGCAGCCCTAGGAGGGGCTACGAGCAGTACTTC.

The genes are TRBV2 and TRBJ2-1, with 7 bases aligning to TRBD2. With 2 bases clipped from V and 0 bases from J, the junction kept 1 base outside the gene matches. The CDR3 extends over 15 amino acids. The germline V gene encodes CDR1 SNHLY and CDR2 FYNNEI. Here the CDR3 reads CASSEWGGSYNEQFF. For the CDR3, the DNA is TGTGCCAGCAGTGAATGGGGGGGCTCCTACAATGAGCAGTTCTTC.

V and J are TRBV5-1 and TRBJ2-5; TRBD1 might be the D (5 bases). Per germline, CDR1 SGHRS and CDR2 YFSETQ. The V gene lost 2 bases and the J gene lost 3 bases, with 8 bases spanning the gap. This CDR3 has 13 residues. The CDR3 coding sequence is TGCGCCAGCAGCTTCCAGGGTGAAGAGACCCAGTACTTC. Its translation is CASSFQGEETQYF.

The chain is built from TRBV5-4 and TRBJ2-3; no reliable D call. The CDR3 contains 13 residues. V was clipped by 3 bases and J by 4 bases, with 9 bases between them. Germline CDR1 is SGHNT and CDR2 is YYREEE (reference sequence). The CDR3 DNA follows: TGTGCCAGCAGCTCTGGGCCGGCAGATACGCAGTATTTT. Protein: CASSSGPADTQYF.

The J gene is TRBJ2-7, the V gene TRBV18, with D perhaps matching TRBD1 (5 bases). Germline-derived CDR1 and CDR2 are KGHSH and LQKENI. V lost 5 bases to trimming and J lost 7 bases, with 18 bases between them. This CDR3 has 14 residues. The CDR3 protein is CASSTAGHNREQYF. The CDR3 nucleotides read TGTGCCAGCTCAACGGCCGGACATAACCGAGAGCAGTACTTC.

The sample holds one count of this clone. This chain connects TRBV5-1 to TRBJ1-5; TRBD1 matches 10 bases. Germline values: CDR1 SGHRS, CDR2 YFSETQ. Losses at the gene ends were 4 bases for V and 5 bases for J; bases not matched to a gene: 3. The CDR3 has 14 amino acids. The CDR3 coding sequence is TGCGCCAGCAGCGACGGGACAGGGGATCAGCCCCAGCATTTT. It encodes CASSDGTGDQPQHF. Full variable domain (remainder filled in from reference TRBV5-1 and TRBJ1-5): KAGVTQTPRYLIKTRGQQVTLSCSPISGHRSVSWYQQTPGQGLQFLFEYFSETQRNKGNFPGRFSGRQFSNSRSEMNVSTLELGDSALYLCASSDGTGDQPQHFGDGTRLSIL.

CDR3 DNA: TGTGCCAGCAGCCAAGGGGGGGGGCAAGAGACCCAGTACTTC. Its protein is CASSQGGGQETQYF. The J gene is TRBJ2-5, the V gene TRBV4-2; 7 positions agree with TRBD2. Per germline, CDR1 LGHNA and CDR2 YNFKEQ. This CDR3 has 14 residues. With V trimmed by 1 base and J by 2 bases, 1 base remained unmatched.

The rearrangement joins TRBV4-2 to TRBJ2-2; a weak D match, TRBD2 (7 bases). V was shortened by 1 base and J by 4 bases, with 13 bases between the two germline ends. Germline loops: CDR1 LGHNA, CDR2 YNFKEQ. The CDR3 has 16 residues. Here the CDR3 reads CASSQVGGGSTGELFF. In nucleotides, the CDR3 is TGTGCCAGCAGCCAAGTAGGGGGGGGATCCACCGGGGAGCTGTTTTTT.